This T cell receptor (beta chain) is drawn from a study of T-cell reconstitution after alpha-beta-depleted transplantation in children. In its sample, this clonotype was seen a few times. This sample's TCRbeta library carried unique molecular identifier barcodes. Each CDR3 protein is one row after TCRdb ran MiXCR on the PCR reads. The table shows 500,000 or so distinct CDR3 sequences, with roughly 33% occurring only once. The germline CDR1 and CDR2 sequences are DFQATT and SNEGSKA (reference sequence). This CDR3 comprises 15 residues. V was pared by 2 bases and J by 4 bases, with 15 bases between. The V call is TRBV20-1, the J call TRBJ2-1; unclear D gene. The receptor's source is a human donor who donated a stem cell graft to a child with aplastic anemia. The specimen comprised PBMCs from the stem cell graft donor, sampled from the stem cell graft. The CDR3 sequence: CSARLLKSIYNEQFF. The CDR3 bases are TGCAGTGCTAGATTACTAAAATCAATATACAATGAGCAGTTCTTC.